This T cell receptor beta chain was retrieved from a study of T-cell reconstitution after alpha-beta-depleted transplantation in children. Study-level findings and limits: There were some patients whose high TCRbeta diversity at day 60 came from surviving recipient T cells and thymic progenitors. Reported findings indicate that, about two months after transplant, alpha-beta T cells came from several hundred expanded clones, which were derived from non-depleted graft cells. At the one-year point after transplant, T-cell counts and TCRbeta diversity were found to come mostly from T cells that had been newly produced.

CDR3 length: 16 residues. In germline, CDR1 is SGHRS, CDR2 YFSETQ. The ends lost 4 bases at V and 2 bases at J; junction bases unmatched: 9. The table lists this clonotype with a few counts. The antigen remains unidentified. The TCRbeta library incorporated unique molecular identifiers. In TCRdb, the PCR reads were re-called with MiXCR into one record per CDR3 protein. The sample lists fewer than 700,000 distinct CDR3 sequences; 10% to 15% were seen once. The clonotype comes from a male patient aged 10 to 17 who had a stem cell transplant for acute myeloid leukemia, so the T cells may come from the graft donor. Source: PBMCs, mostly from graft donor cells, taken 360 days after TCRalphabeta/CD19-depleted stem cell transplant. The J gene is TRBJ2-7, the V gene TRBV5-1; 10 nucleotides agree with TRBD2. CDR3 DNA sequence: TGCGCCAGCAGCCCCCTAGCGGGAGTCTCCACCTACGAGCAGTACTTC. Translation gives CASSPLAGVSTYEQYF.